This T cell receptor (beta chain) originates from a study of T cell changes during pregnancy in multiple sclerosis (dated by TCRdb to the late 2010s). With regard to the full study: In women with multiple sclerosis, the researchers looked at how the T cell repertoire shifted as pregnancy progressed.

Concerning this clone itself: Its recognized antigen is unknown. Per-base qualities were not stored, and no clone one base away is much larger.

Taken from the germline V gene, the CDR1 and CDR2 loops are MGHRA and YSYEKL. The CDR3 numbers 18 residues from cysteine through phenylalanine. Only CDR3 DNA remains: 54 bases, in frame from the first base. A distance of 24 bases separates the germline ends of V and J, which lose 2 bases and 5 bases respectively. The library was generated by the immunoSEQ multiplex PCR assay. In its TCRdb copy, this immuneACCESS table keeps in-frame sequences only and misses some clones. Where compared with another copy, unresolved V genes explain less than half of these, and the others have no known cause. The sample table holds 88,000 or so clones, of which 92% were seen once. Around 1.4% of the sample is in the top ten clones.

The rearranged segments are TRBV4-1 and TRBJ1-2; tentative D gene TRBD1, with 5 bases matching. The receptor comes from a female donor with multiple sclerosis, enrolled in a pregnancy study. The sequencing here drew on peripheral blood, taken before pregnancy. At the DNA level, the sequence is TGCGCCAGCAGCCAAAGGGAGGGGCGCGGATCCAAACAATATGGCTACACCTTC. Its coded protein is CASSQREGRGSKQYGYTF.